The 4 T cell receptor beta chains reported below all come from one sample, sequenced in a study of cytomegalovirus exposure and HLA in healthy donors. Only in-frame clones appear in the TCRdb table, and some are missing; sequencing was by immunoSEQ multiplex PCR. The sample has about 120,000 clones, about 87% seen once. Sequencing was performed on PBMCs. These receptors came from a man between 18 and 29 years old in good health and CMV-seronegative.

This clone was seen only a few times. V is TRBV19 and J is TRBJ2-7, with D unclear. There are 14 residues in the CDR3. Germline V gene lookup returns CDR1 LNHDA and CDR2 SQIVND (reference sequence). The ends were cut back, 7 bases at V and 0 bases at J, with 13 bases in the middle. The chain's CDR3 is CASTVHGSSYEQYF. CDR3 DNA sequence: TGTGCCAGTACCGTTCATGGCAGCTCCTACGAGCAGTACTTC. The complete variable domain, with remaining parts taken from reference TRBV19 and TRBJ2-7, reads DGGITQSPKYLFRKEGQNVTLSCEQNLNHDAMYWYRQDPGQGLRLIYYSQIVNDFQKGDIAEGYSVSREKKESFPLTVTSAQKNPTAFYLCASTVHGSSYEQYFGPGTRLTVT.

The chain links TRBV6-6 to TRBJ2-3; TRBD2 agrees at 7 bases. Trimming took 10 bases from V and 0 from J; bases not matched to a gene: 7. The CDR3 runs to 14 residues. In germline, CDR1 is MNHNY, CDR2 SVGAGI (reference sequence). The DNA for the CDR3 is TGTGCCACGACACTAGCGCCGAGCACAGATACGCAGTATTTT. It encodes CATTLAPSTDTQYF.

CDR3 coding DNA: TGCGCCAGCAGCTTGGGGACAGGGGTCTCCTACAATGAGCAGTTCTTC. Translation gives CASSLGTGVSYNEQFF. The chain carries TRBV5-1 and TRBJ2-1, with 9 bases aligning to TRBD1. This CDR3 spans 16 amino acids. Germline V gene data show CDR1 as SGHRS and CDR2 as YFSETQ. With 0 bases clipped from V and 0 bases from J, the junction kept 1 base outside the gene matches.

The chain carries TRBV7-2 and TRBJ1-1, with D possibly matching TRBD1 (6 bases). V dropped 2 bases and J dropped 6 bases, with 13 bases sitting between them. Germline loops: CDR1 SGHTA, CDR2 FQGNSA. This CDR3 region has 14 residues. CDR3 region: CASSLKSQGSEAFF. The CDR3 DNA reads TGTGCCAGCAGCTTAAAATCACAGGGTTCTGAAGCTTTCTTT.